Listed below are T cell receptor beta chains from one sample, sequenced in a study of blood T cell repertoires in COVID-19. Repertoires were generated with immunoSEQ multiplex PCR, while TCRdb's copy carries only in-frame clones and drops some. Among about 360,000 clones, approximately 77% were seen once, and the ten largest hold 1.1%. The sequencing input was peripheral blood. The receptor source for this set is a human donor with acute or convalescent COVID-19. The donor label of this sample is uncertain. CDR3s include the opening cysteine and the closing phenylalanine or tryptophan. A D gene is named only where the DNA matches it firmly. The listing skips clone size in some rows; elsewhere it reads once, few, many or a size class.

J: TRBJ1-4; D: TRBD1; V: TRBV4-1; size: NA; DNA: TGCGCCAGCAGCCTAGGCGGGACAGGGAATGAAAAACTGTTTTTT; CDR3: CASSLGGTGNEKLFF
J: TRBJ2-7; D: TRBD2; V: TRBV3-1/TRBV3-2; size: once; DNA: TGTGCCAGCAAGACTAGCGGGGACTACGAGCAGTACTTC; CDR3: CASKTSGDYEQYF
J: TRBJ2-7; D: TRBD2; V: TRBV5-4; size: NA; DNA: TGTGCCAGCAGCCGCCCGAGCGGGAGAAAGTCCTACGAGCAGTACTTC; CDR3: CASSRPSGRKSYEQYF
J: TRBJ1-2; D: NA; V: TRBV6-5; size: NA; DNA: TGTGCCAGCAGAGCACACCGGGGGACTAGGGATGGCTACACCTTC; CDR3: CASRAHRGTRDGYTF
J: TRBJ1-5; D: NA; V: TRBV12-3/TRBV12-4; size: NA; DNA: TGTGCCAGCAGTTTTGGAGGAGCTCAGCCCCAGCATTTT; CDR3: CASSFGGAQPQHF
J: TRBJ1-1; D: NA; V: TRBV19; size: NA; DNA: TGTGCCAGTAGTATCCCCGGGGCGGGGCGGACTGAAGCTTTCTTT; CDR3: CASSIPGAGRTEAFF
J: TRBJ2-5; D: TRBD2; V: TRBV2; size: NA; DNA: TGTGCCAGCAGGCAGCGGGAGGGCCGGGAGACCCAGTACTTC; CDR3: CASRQREGRETQYF
J: TRBJ2-2; D: TRBD1; V: TRBV6-5; size: NA; DNA: TGTGCCAACTCACAGGGGGCAAGCACCGGGGAGCTGTTTTTT; CDR3: CANSQGASTGELFF
J: TRBJ2-1; D: TRBD2; V: TRBV2; size: NA; DNA: TGTGCCAGCAGGGGGACTAGCGGCTACAATGAGCAGTTCTTC; CDR3: CASRGTSGYNEQFF
J: TRBJ1-1; D: NA; V: TRBV5-1; size: few; DNA: TGCGCCAGCAGCCTCCTTGTCGGGGGGAACACTGAAGCTTTCTTT; CDR3: CASSLLVGGNTEAFF
J: TRBJ2-1; D: TRBD2; V: TRBV2; size: NA; DNA: TGTGCCAGCAGTGGTGGGTTAGCGGGAGGCCCTTACAATGAGCAGTTCTTC; CDR3: CASSGGLAGGPYNEQFF
J: TRBJ1-2; D: NA; V: TRBV6-1; size: NA; DNA: TGTGCCAGCAGTGACCACAGGGACTATGGCTACACCTTC; CDR3: CASSDHRDYGYTF
J: TRBJ1-2; D: NA; V: TRBV6-5; size: NA; DNA: TGTGCCACCACACGACAGGACTATGGCTACACCTTC; CDR3: CATTRQDYGYTF
J: TRBJ2-1; D: TRBD2; V: TRBV5-1; size: NA; DNA: TGCGCCAGCAGCAAGACTAGCGGGAGTTACAATGAGCAGTTCTTC; CDR3: CASSKTSGSYNEQFF
J: TRBJ2-7; D: TRBD1; V: TRBV10-2; size: NA; DNA: TGCGCCAGCAGTGAGGGGCCGACAGGGCCCTACGAGCAGTACTTC; CDR3: CASSEGPTGPYEQYF
J: TRBJ2-7; D: NA; V: TRBV30; size: NA; DNA: TGTGCCTGGAGTGTCGGGGGACTTCGCTACGAGCAGTACTTC; CDR3: CAWSVGGLRYEQYF
J: TRBJ2-1; D: NA; V: TRBV6-5; size: NA; DNA: TGTGCCAGCGGGCGAGGGAGATCCAATGAGCAGTTCTTC; CDR3: CASGRGRSNEQFF
J: TRBJ1-2; D: TRBD1; V: TRBV19; size: few; DNA: TGTGCCAGTAGCCGTACAGGGGCCGCTCGTAACTATGGCTACACCTTC; CDR3: CASSRTGAARNYGYTF
J: TRBJ2-7; D: NA; V: TRBV2; size: NA; DNA: TGTGCCGCCTTAGACAGCTACTACGAGCAGTACTTC; CDR3: CAALDSYYEQYF
J: TRBJ2-1; D: NA; V: TRBV29-1; size: NA; DNA: TGCAGCGCTTCTCCGCGTTGGGGGCTCAACAATGAGCAGTTCTTC; CDR3: CSASPRWGLNNEQFF
J: TRBJ2-3; D: TRBD2; V: TRBV5-1; size: NA; DNA: TGCGCCAGCAGCTTGGCTAGCGGGGGGGCAGATACGCAGTATTTT; CDR3: CASSLASGGADTQYF
J: TRBJ1-1; D: NA; V: TRBV10-1; size: NA; DNA: TGCGCCAGCAGTGGGGTAGGGGTCCCCCTGGGCACTGAAGCTTTCTTT; CDR3: CASSGVGVPLGTEAFF
J: TRBJ2-5; D: TRBD1; V: TRBV18; size: NA; DNA: TGTGCCAGCTCTCAGGGGACAGGGGATCTCGAGACCCAGTACTTC; CDR3: CASSQGTGDLETQYF
J: TRBJ1-5; D: TRBD1; V: TRBV6-1; size: NA; DNA: TGTGCCAGCAGTGATGGGACAGGGGGACCCTTGGGGGGTCAGCCCCAGCATTTT; CDR3: CASSDGTGGPLGGQPQHF
J: TRBJ1-5; D: NA; V: TRBV19; size: NA; DNA: TGTGCCAGTAGGAGATATAGCAATCAGCCCCAGCATTTT; CDR3: CASRRYSNQPQHF
J: TRBJ2-5; D: TRBD1; V: TRBV18; size: once; DNA: TGTGCCAGCTCACAGACAGGGTTTCAAGAGACCCAGTACTTC; CDR3: CASSQTGFQETQYF
J: TRBJ1-2; D: NA; V: TRBV11-2; size: NA; DNA: TGTGCCAGCAGCTTAGATCTCTACAGAAGCTATGGCTACACCTTC; CDR3: CASSLDLYRSYGYTF
J: TRBJ1-6; D: NA; V: TRBV18; size: NA; DNA: TGTGCCAGCTCACTGACAGACAACAATTCACCCCTCCACTTT; CDR3: CASSLTDNNSPLHF
J: TRBJ1-2; D: NA; V: TRBV6-5; size: NA; DNA: TGTGCCAGCAGTTACCAGGGTATAAGTGGTGGCTACACCTTC; CDR3: CASSYQGISGGYTF
J: TRBJ2-1; D: NA; V: TRBV30; size: NA; DNA: TGTGCCTGGAACGACTACGCCATTGGGAATGAGCAGTTCTTC; CDR3: CAWNDYAIGNEQFF
J: TRBJ2-1; D: TRBD2; V: TRBV6-6; size: NA; DNA: TGTGCCAGCAGTTATGGCGGGGGGGCGTATGAGCAGTTCTTC; CDR3: CASSYGGGAYEQFF
J: TRBJ2-2; D: TRBD1; V: TRBV5-5; size: NA; DNA: TGTGCCAGCAGCTCCGGGACAGGGCTGAACACCGGGGAGCTGTTTTTT; CDR3: CASSSGTGLNTGELFF
J: TRBJ2-7; D: NA; V: TRBV28; size: few; DNA: TGTGCCAGCAGTTTACTCAGTTACGAGCAGTACTTC; CDR3: CASSLLSYEQYF
J: TRBJ1-5; D: NA; V: TRBV12-3/TRBV12-4; size: NA; DNA: TGTGCCAGCAGTTTGGGGGGGCCTAGGGGTCATTTT; CDR3: CASSLGGPRGHF
J: TRBJ1-3; D: NA; V: TRBV15; size: NA; DNA: TGTGCCACCAGCAGAGACAGCTCTGGAAACACCATATATTTT; CDR3: CATSRDSSGNTIYF
J: TRBJ2-7; D: TRBD1; V: TRBV7-2; size: once; DNA: TGTGCCAGCAGTGCCAACAGGGGCTACGAGCAGTACTTC; CDR3: CASSANRGYEQYF
J: TRBJ1-5; D: NA; V: TRBV15; size: NA; DNA: TGTGCCACCAGCACCTGGGGGGGCAATCAGCCCCAGCATTTT; CDR3: CATSTWGGNQPQHF
J: TRBJ1-4; D: NA; V: TRBV5-1; size: NA; DNA: TGCGCCAGCAGCTTCAGCGGGGAAAAACTGTTTTTT; CDR3: CASSFSGEKLFF
J: TRBJ2-1; D: TRBD2; V: TRBV9; size: few; DNA: TGTGCCAGCAGCGTAGGACTAGCGGGATTTTACAATGAGCAGTTCTTC; CDR3: CASSVGLAGFYNEQFF
J: TRBJ2-7; D: NA; V: TRBV6-6; size: NA; DNA: TGTGCCAGCAGGGACTCATCCGCCGCCGAGCAGTACTTC; CDR3: CASRDSSAAEQYF
J: TRBJ1-2; D: NA; V: TRBV7-9; size: NA; DNA: TGTGCCAGCAGCTTAGCGGAGGGCGGATATGGCTACACCTTC; CDR3: CASSLAEGGYGYTF
J: TRBJ2-1; D: TRBD2; V: TRBV7-9; size: NA; DNA: TGTGCCAGCAGCGCTAGGGATACCCTAGCGGTAGAGCAGTTCTTC; CDR3: CASSARDTLAVEQFF
J: TRBJ1-5; D: TRBD1; V: TRBV4-1; size: NA; DNA: TGCGCCAGCAGCCAACCCCCCGGGACAGCGGGGGATCAGCCCCAGCATTTT; CDR3: CASSQPPGTAGDQPQHF
J: TRBJ2-1; D: TRBD2; V: TRBV10-3; size: NA; DNA: TGTGCCAGCCAATCGGAGGTGGGAGCGGGGGTCAGTGAGCAGTTCTTC; CDR3: CASQSEVGAGVSEQFF
J: TRBJ1-2; D: TRBD1; V: TRBV29-1; size: NA; DNA: TGCAGCGTTGAAGATCAGACAGGGGGAAACACCTTC; CDR3: CSVEDQTGGNTF
J: TRBJ2-2; D: TRBD1; V: TRBV6-6; size: NA; DNA: TGTGCCAGCAGATCCCCCGGGACAGGGGACACCGGGGAGCTGTTTTTT; CDR3: CASRSPGTGDTGELFF